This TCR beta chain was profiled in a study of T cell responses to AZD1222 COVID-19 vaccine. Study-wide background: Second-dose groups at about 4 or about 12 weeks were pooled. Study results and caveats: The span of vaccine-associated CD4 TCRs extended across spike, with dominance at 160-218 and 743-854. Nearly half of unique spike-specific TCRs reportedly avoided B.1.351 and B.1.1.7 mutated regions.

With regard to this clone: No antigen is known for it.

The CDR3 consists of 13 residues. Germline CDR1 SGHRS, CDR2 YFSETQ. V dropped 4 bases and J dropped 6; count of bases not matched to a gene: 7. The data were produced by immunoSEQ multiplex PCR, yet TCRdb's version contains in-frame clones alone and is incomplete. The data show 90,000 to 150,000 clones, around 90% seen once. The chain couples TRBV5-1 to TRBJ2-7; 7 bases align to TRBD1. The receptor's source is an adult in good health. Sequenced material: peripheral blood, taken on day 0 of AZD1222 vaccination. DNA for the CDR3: TGCGCCAGCAGCCTAGGACAGGCCGGCGAGCAGTACTTC. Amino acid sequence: CASSLGQAGEQYF. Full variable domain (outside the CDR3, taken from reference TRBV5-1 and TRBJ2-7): KAGVTQTPRYLIKTRGQQVTLSCSPISGHRSVSWYQQTPGQGLQFLFEYFSETQRNKGNFPGRFSGRQFSNSRSEMNVSTLELGDSALYLCASSLGQAGEQYFGPGTRLTVT.